This is a list of T cell receptor beta chains from one sample in a study of blood T cell repertoires in COVID-19. TCRdb keeps only in-frame clones here, not all; method: immunoSEQ multiplex PCR. The top ten clones hold 8.1% of a sample with 110,000 or so clones, approximately 88% of them seen once. What was sequenced was peripheral blood. The receptors shown here come from a woman between 35 and 50 years old with acute or convalescent COVID-19. CDR3s include the opening cysteine and the closing phenylalanine or tryptophan. D genes are given only for firm matches. The size field is filled for only some rows; it gives once, few, many or a size class.

D	size	V	J	CDR3	DNA
.	few	TRBV7-2	TRBJ1-2	CASSPQQSYIVGYTF	TGTGCCAGCAGCCCCCAACAGAGTTATATTGTGGGCTACACCTTC
.	.	TRBV7-2	TRBJ1-5	CASSARGRGNNQPQHF	TGTGCCAGCAGCGCCCGGGGGCGGGGGAATAATCAGCCCCAGCATTTT
.	.	TRBV3-1/TRBV3-2	TRBJ1-4	CASTFGEANEKLFF	TGTGCCAGCACCTTCGGGGAGGCTAATGAAAAACTGTTTTTT
.	.	TRBV18	TRBJ1-1	CASSPSTGRNTEAFF	TGTGCCAGCTCACCGTCGACAGGAAGGAACACTGAAGCTTTCTTT
.	.	TRBV7-8	TRBJ1-1	CASSSQGSRTEAFF	TGTGCCAGCAGCTCACAGGGTAGTCGAACTGAAGCTTTCTTT
TRBD2	.	TRBV3-1/TRBV3-2	TRBJ2-3	CASSPQTGGDTQYF	TGTGCCAGCAGCCCTCAAACCGGGGGGGATACGCAGTATTTT
TRBD2	.	TRBV5-1	TRBJ2-2	CASSTRLAGGTGELFF	TGCGCCAGCAGCACAAGACTAGCGGGGGGTACCGGGGAGCTGTTTTTT
.	.	TRBV11-3	TRBJ2-2	CASSLGRTGELFF	TGTGCCAGCAGCTTAGGTCGCACCGGGGAGCTGTTTTTT
.	few	TRBV5-1	TRBJ2-3	CASSFEAPRDTQYF	TGCGCCAGCAGCTTCGAGGCCCCCCGGGATACGCAGTATTTT
.	.	TRBV3-1/TRBV3-2	TRBJ1-3	CASSSKSAGSGNTIYF	TGTGCCAGCAGCTCCAAGTCGGCAGGCTCTGGAAACACCATATATTTT
.	.	TRBV6-5	TRBJ1-4	CASKGQRREKLFF	TGTGCCAGCAAGGGACAAAGACGGGAAAAACTGTTTTTT
TRBD1	.	TRBV11-3	TRBJ2-1	CASSPGDRGQGEQFF	TGTGCCAGCAGCCCAGGGGACAGGGGGCAAGGTGAGCAGTTCTTC
.	.	TRBV18	TRBJ2-7	CASRFDSISYEQYF	TGTGCCAGCAGATTCGACAGTATCTCCTACGAGCAGTACTTC
.	.	TRBV7-3	TRBJ1-4	CASSPLGGPNEKLFF	TGTGCCAGCAGCCCACTGGGGGGGCCTAATGAAAAACTGTTTTTT
.	.	TRBV20-1	TRBJ2-7	CSAAPYEQYF	TGCAGTGCAGCGCCCTACGAGCAGTACTTC
.	.	TRBV5-1	TRBJ2-7	CASSFGSYEQYF	TGCGCCAGCAGCTTCGGTTCCTACGAGCAGTACTTC
.	.	TRBV19	TRBJ1-1	CASTPGHLNTEAFF	TGTGCCAGTACCCCGGGACATCTGAACACTGAAGCTTTCTTT
.	.	TRBV7-2	TRBJ2-3	CASSLVYAGRAGDTQYF	TGTGCCAGCAGCTTAGTTTATGCGGGACGGGCGGGGGATACGCAGTATTTT
.	.	TRBV5-1	TRBJ1-4	CASSPGVRDEKLFF	TGCGCCAGCAGTCCAGGGGTACGTGATGAAAAACTGTTTTTT
TRBD2	.	TRBV6-2/TRBV6-3	TRBJ2-1	CASSSELAFNYNEQFF	TGTGCCAGCAGTTCGGAACTAGCGTTTAATTACAATGAGCAGTTCTTC
.	few	TRBV12-3/TRBV12-4	TRBJ2-2	CASRRTGELFF	TGTGCCAGCAGGCGGACCGGGGAGCTGTTTTTT
.	.	TRBV12-5	TRBJ2-1	CASGFQRYNEQFF	TGTGCTAGTGGTTTCCAGCGGTACAATGAGCAGTTCTTC
TRBD1	.	TRBV6-5	TRBJ1-1	CASRRQGGGNTEAFF	TGTGCCAGCAGGAGACAGGGGGGGGGTAACACTGAAGCTTTCTTT
TRBD1	.	TRBV6-5	TRBJ1-6	CASKGQGIASPLHF	TGTGCCAGCAAGGGACAGGGAATAGCGTCACCCCTCCACTTT
TRBD2	.	TRBV27	TRBJ2-1	CASSGTSGAQQFF	TGTGCCAGCAGTGGGACTAGCGGAGCCCAGCAGTTCTTC
.	.	TRBV5-1	TRBJ1-1	CASSLRGPTEAFF	TGCGCCAGCAGCTTGAGGGGCCCCACTGAAGCTTTCTTT
.	.	TRBV5-1	TRBJ1-1	CASSLHSGANTEAFF	TGCGCCAGCAGCCTTCATTCCGGTGCTAACACTGAAGCTTTCTTT
.	.	TRBV19	TRBJ1-5	CASSMWGGGNQPQHF	TGTGCCAGTAGTATGTGGGGAGGAGGCAATCAGCCCCAGCATTTT
TRBD1	.	TRBV19	TRBJ2-2	CASILSGTVLTGELFF	TGTGCCAGTATTCTATCCGGGACAGTACTCACCGGGGAGCTGTTTTTT
.	once	TRBV7-3	TRBJ2-5	CASSQGSGTQYF	TGTGCCAGCAGCCAGGGTAGTGGGACCCAGTACTTC
.	.	TRBV4-3	TRBJ1-4	CASSQAPGAGSTNEKLFF	TGCGCCAGCAGCCAGGCTCCGGGAGCCGGCTCAACTAATGAAAAACTGTTTTTT
TRBD2	.	TRBV7-3	TRBJ2-1	CASSASGSSYNEQFF	TGTGCCAGCAGCGCTAGCGGGTCCTCCTACAATGAGCAGTTCTTC
.	.	TRBV6-5	TRBJ1-5	CASSYSARGRDQPQHF	TGTGCCAGCAGTTACTCGGCCAGGGGAAGGGATCAGCCCCAGCATTTT
TRBD1	few	TRBV4-1	TRBJ2-7	CASSPRQGSSYEQYF	TGCGCCAGCAGCCCCAGACAGGGGAGCTCCTACGAGCAGTACTTC
.	.	TRBV6-5	TRBJ2-5	CASSYSAIQETQYF	TGTGCCAGCAGTTACTCGGCCATCCAAGAGACCCAGTACTTC
.	.	TRBV13	TRBJ1-2	CASSPSQGSGYTF	TGTGCCAGCAGCCCATCCCAGGGGAGCGGCTACACCTTC
.	once	TRBV19	TRBJ1-5	CASSPWEGGNQPQHF	TGTGCCAGTAGTCCGTGGGAGGGCGGCAATCAGCCCCAGCATTTT
.	.	TRBV4-1	TRBJ1-1	CASSLLGGSNTEAFF	TGCGCCAGCAGCCTCCTGGGGGGGAGCAACACTGAAGCTTTCTTT
TRBD2	.	TRBV5-1	TRBJ2-7	CASRPGLAGGRSNYEQYF	TGCGCCAGCAGGCCGGGACTAGCGGGGGGTCGGTCAAATTACGAGCAGTACTTC
TRBD2	.	TRBV3-1/TRBV3-2	TRBJ2-3	CASSPLLAGVSTDTQYF	TGTGCCAGCAGCCCACTGTTAGCGGGGGTGAGCACAGATACGCAGTATTTT
TRBD1	.	TRBV5-1	TRBJ1-3	CASRRNTGVGNTIYF	TGCGCCAGCAGGCGGAACACAGGGGTTGGAAACACCATATATTTT
TRBD1	.	TRBV6-5	TRBJ2-5	CASSLGRGRRETQYF	TGTGCCAGCAGTCTCGGCAGGGGGCGCCGGGAGACCCAGTACTTC
.	.	TRBV27	TRBJ1-4	CASSGQDSRNEKLFF	TGTGCCAGCAGTGGACAAGACAGCCGTAATGAAAAACTGTTTTTT
.	.	TRBV11-2	TRBJ2-5	CASSPTGTPQETQYF	TGTGCCAGCAGCCCGACCGGGACACCCCAAGAGACCCAGTACTTC
TRBD1	.	TRBV10-2	TRBJ2-7	CASTGQASYEQYF	TGCGCCAGCACGGGACAGGCCTCCTACGAGCAGTACTTC
TRBD2	.	TRBV10-3	TRBJ2-3	CAISGRAGGTDTQYF	TGTGCCATCAGTGGCCGAGCGGGGGGCACAGATACGCAGTATTTT
.	few	TRBV19	TRBJ2-7	CASSIAAGALYEQYF	TGTGCCAGTAGTATAGCCGCGGGGGCCCTCTACGAGCAGTACTTC